This T cell receptor beta chain derives from a study of blood T cells in healthy people across ages. In germline, CDR1 is SGHAT, CDR2 FQNNGV. V lost 2 bases and J 3 bases, leaving 6 bases between the germline ends. The CDR3 is made up of 13 amino acids. The use of a sample-barcoded 5' primer and a J-beta primer mix characterized a second PCR of about 6 to 12 cycles. A template-switch adaptor with 12 random nucleotides tagged each cDNA molecule. TCRdb ran MiXCR on the 5' RACE reads and lists one entry per CDR3 protein. The data hold 700,000 to 1,000,000 distinct CDR3 sequences, with roughly 44% observed a single time.

The TCR was taken from a man between 60 and 75 years old in good health. The gene calls are TRBV11-2 and TRBJ2-3; D gene unclear. What was sequenced was blood. CDR3 sequence reads: CASSLIETDTQYF. The CDR3 DNA is TGTGCCAGCAGCTTAATCGAAACAGATACGCAGTATTTT.